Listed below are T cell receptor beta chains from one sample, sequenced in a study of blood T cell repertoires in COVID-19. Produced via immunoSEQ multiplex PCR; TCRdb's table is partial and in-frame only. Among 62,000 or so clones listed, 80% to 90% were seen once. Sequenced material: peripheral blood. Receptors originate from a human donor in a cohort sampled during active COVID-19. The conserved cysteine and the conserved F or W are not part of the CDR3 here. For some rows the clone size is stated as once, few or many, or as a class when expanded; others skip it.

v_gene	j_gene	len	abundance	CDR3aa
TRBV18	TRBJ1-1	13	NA	ASSPPGLRNTEAF
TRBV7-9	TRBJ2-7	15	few	ASSLSHLQGWVAEQY
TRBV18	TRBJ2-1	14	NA	ASSPRGGVDYNEQF
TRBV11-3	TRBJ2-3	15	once	ASSLDGTGASTDTQY
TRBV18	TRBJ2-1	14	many	ASSPRTSGSDAEQF
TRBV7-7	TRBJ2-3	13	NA	ASSLTGLSTDTQY
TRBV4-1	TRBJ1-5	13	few	ASSQDRGQGQPQH
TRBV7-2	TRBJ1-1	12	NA	ASSRRLWNTEAF
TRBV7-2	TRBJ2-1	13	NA	ASRFRTSGGGEQF
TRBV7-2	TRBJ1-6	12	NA	ASSSGQTNSPLH
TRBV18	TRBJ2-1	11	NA	ASSPLGGNEQF
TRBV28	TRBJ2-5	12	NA	ASSFDRVRETQY
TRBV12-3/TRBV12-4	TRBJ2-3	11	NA	ASRRQGTDTQY
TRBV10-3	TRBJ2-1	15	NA	AISARGGLAGYNEQF
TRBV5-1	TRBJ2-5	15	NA	ASSSTPGQGRQETQY
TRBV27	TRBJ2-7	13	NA	ASSLEGARTYEQY
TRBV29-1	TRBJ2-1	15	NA	SVLTHLAGVSYNEQF
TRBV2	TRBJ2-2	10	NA	ASRRNTGELF
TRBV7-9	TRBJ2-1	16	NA	ASRGTSGRGSSYNEQF
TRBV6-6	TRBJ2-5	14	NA	ASSPQRRVRQETQY
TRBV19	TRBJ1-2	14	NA	ASSIFRGQGFNGYT
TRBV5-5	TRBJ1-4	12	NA	ASRGQGVPEKLF
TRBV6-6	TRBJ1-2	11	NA	ASRSGQGYGYT
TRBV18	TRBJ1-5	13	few	ASSPPGQVNQPQH
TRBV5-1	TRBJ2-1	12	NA	ASSFGRPYNEQF
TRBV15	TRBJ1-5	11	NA	ATSRDPGQPQH
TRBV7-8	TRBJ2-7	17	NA	ASSSPHPGGGHTPYEQY
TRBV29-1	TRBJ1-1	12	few	SVERDSMNTEAF
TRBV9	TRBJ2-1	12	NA	ASSSNRVRDEQF
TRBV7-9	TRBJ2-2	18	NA	ASTKSLGTSGRVNTGELF
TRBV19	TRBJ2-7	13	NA	ASRRRSEGPYEQY
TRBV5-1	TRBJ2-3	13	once	ASSREGLLTDTQY
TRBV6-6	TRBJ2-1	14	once	ASVNLPGQGKSEQF
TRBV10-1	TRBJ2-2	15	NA	ASSERRSGRSGGELF
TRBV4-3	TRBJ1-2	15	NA	ASSQDVGGGFNYGYT
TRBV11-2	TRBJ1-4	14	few	ASSLGQGASNEKLF